This T cell receptor beta chain was obtained from a study of blood T cell repertoires in COVID-19. Study summary: Sites in the United States, Italy and Spain provided acute and convalescent COVID-19 samples.

Germline V gene data show CDR1 as LGHDT and CDR2 as YNNKEL (reference sequence). The length of the CDR3 is 13 residues. V dropped 4 bases and J dropped 6; count of bases not matched to a gene: 6. Original handling: By means of reference gene primer amplification, nucleated cell counts were estimated. Libraries were prepared by immunoSEQ multiplex PCR; TCRdb keeps only in-frame clonotypes and omits some of them. That table is the source of V, J and clone size, and D and trimming were worked out from the DNA. The sample has about 6,200 clones, over 70% seen once. The specimen sequenced was peripheral blood. This clonotype originated in a man aged 55 to 70 with acute or convalescent COVID-19. The J gene is TRBJ2-7, the V gene TRBV3-1 (or the pseudogene TRBV3-2); 7 positions match TRBD2. In DNA, the CDR3 is TGTGCCAGCAGCCCAGCAGGGAGGGTCGAGCAGTACTTC. Translation gives CASSPAGRVEQYF.